A few counts support the clone carrying this T cell receptor beta chain. This PCR relied on a set of 60 Vbeta primers and 13 Jbeta primers. This table comes from immunoSEQ multiplex PCR, and its TCRdb copy is limited to in-frame clones, with some not included. Among about 82,000 clones listed, roughly four fifths were seen once. These data are taken from a study of cytomegalovirus exposure and HLA in healthy donors. The receptor was isolated from a woman aged 50 to 65 in good health and CMV-seropositive. Material for sequencing was PBMCs.

CDR3 coding DNA: TGTGCCAGCAGCCCCCATAAAAGCGGGGGATACGAGCAGTACTTC. It translates to CASSPHKSGGYEQYF. The V gene is TRBV7-9, the J gene TRBJ2-7; 8 nucleotides line up with TRBD2. The CDR3 has 15 amino acids. V lost 5 bases and J lost 4; bases outside the gene matches: 10. CDR1 is SEHNR, CDR2 FQNEAQ, per germline (reference sequence).